The clone carrying this TCR beta chain was observed many times. Its antigen is not known. This sample is drawn from a study of T cells in Graves' hyperthyroidism and ophthalmopathy. Study-wide results and caveats: The model made its ophthalmopathy prediction, and onset followed a median around 6.9 months later. Classification by a 13 V-J model distinguished ophthalmopathy from stable hyperthyroidism.

Clinical symptoms, serum thyroxine, TRAb, thyroid ultrasound and orbital computed tomography established diagnosis. CDR1 and CDR2 (germline): SNHLY, FYNNEI. Deletions cut 7 bases from V and 2 bases from J, with 15 bases between. The CDR3 consists of 14 residues. Amplified TCR beta CDR3 regions came from RNA transcripts. A first-round RT-PCR of the TCR CDR3 used the HTBI primer set. TCRdb analysed the multiplex PCR reads with MiXCR anew, one entry per CDR3 protein. There are about 260,000 distinct CDR3 sequences in the sample; approximately 23% occur only once, and about 60% lies in the top ten. Sequenced sample: blood. This TCR came from a man aged 30-40 years with Graves' ophthalmopathy. The chain is built from TRBV2 and TRBJ2-7; D not resolved. CDR3 residues: CASTTTIPAYEQYF. DNA for the CDR3: TGTGCCAGCACAACAACCATACCGGCCTACGAGCAGTACTTC.